The 31 T cell receptor beta chains listed next were all sequenced from one sample in a study of T cell responses to AZD1222 COVID-19 vaccine listed by TCRdb under 2021. The library was built by means of the immunoSEQ multiplex PCR assay. TCRdb's version of the immuneACCESS table is confined to in-frame rearrangements and falls short of the full clone set. An unresolved V gene accounts for under half of the shortfall where checked; the remainder is of unknown origin. The sample includes roughly 150,000 clones, with about nine tenths observed a single time. The top ten constitute approximately 6.2% of the sample. The sample's time point label, in plain terms: about 28 days (+/-7) after the second vaccine dose. This material consisted of peripheral blood, taken 28 days after the second AZD1222 dose. The origin of the receptors is an adult who received the AZD1222 COVID-19 vaccine.

The CDR3 DNA sequence: TGTGCCAGCAGCTCCGGGACTAGCGGCTATCTCTCCTACGAGCAGTACTTC. Protein sequence: CASSSGTSGYLSYEQYF. This chain connects TRBV28 to TRBJ2-7, with 11 bases lining up with TRBD2. Trimming cost V 6 bases and J 0 bases; bases outside gene matches: 10. The CDR3 has 17 amino acids. CDR1 and CDR2 from the germline V gene are MDHEN and SYDVKM.

This clone was found once. J is TRBJ2-5 and V is TRBV13; a possible D gene is TRBD1 (6 bases). Trimming took off 5 bases at V and 3 bases at J, with 13 bases between the two ends. This CDR3 spans 14 amino acids. Looked up from germline, CDR1 is PRHDT and CDR2 is FYEKMQ (reference sequence). CDR3 sequence (DNA): TGTGCCAGCAGCAGCTCCGGGACAAAAGAGACCCAGTACTTC. This translates into CASSSSGTKETQYF.

The chain uses TRBV5-4 and TRBJ2-7; D is ambiguous. The germline V gene encodes CDR1 SGHNT and CDR2 YYREEE (reference sequence). This CDR3 is built from 12 residues. Trimming took 0 bases from V and 8 from J, leaving 9 bases between them. The CDR3 is CASSLVGQKQYF. Written as DNA, the CDR3 is TGTGCCAGCAGCTTGGTTGGGCAGAAGCAGTACTTC.

This chain connects TRBV28 to TRBJ1-2; D gene ambiguous. The V end was cut by 3 bases, the J end by 8 bases, with 10 bases between. The CDR3 is made up of 12 amino acids. Germline V gene data show CDR1 as MDHEN and CDR2 as SYDVKM. The CDR3 region is CASSFRAFGYTF. CDR3 DNA sequence: TGTGCCAGCAGTTTTCGGGCATTCGGCTACACCTTC.

The chain uses TRBV24-1 and TRBJ1-2, with D perhaps matching TRBD1 (6 bases). CDR1 is KGHDR, CDR2 SFDVKD, per germline. The CDR3 totals 13 residues. Between the trimmed V and J ends, which lost 3 bases and 8 bases, there was a span of 12 bases. CDR3 sequence reads: CATSDNREYGYTF. CDR3 coding DNA: TGTGCCACCAGTGATAACAGGGAGTACGGCTACACCTTC.

The rearrangement uses TRBV11-2 and TRBJ2-3; the D call may be TRBD1 or TRBD2 (5 bases each). There are 17 residues in the CDR3. V shed 4 bases and J shed 3 bases, with 20 bases lying between them. CDR1 and CDR2 from the germline V gene are SGHAT and FQNNGV. The CDR3 DNA sequence: TGTGCCAGCAGCTCCCCCCCCGGGACGGGTCGGACAGATACGCAGTATTTT. It is translated as CASSSPPGTGRTDTQYF.

This clone was counted a few times. The J gene is TRBJ1-2, the V gene TRBV3-1 (or the pseudogene TRBV3-2); no firm D call. CDR3 length: 15 amino acids. Germline V gives CDR1 LGHDT, CDR2 YNNKEL (reference sequence). V was pared by 4 bases and J by 6 bases, with 18 bases between. The CDR3 nucleotides are TGTGCCAGCAGCCGCTCGGAGCTGGGTATCGATGGCTACACCTTC. As protein: CASSRSELGIDGYTF.

Here the CDR3 reads CASSATGLSNQPQHF. DNA of the CDR3: TGTGCCAGCAGTGCGACAGGGCTAAGCAATCAGCCCCAGCATTTT. This chain joins TRBV28 and TRBJ1-5; 7 nucleotides agree with TRBD1. Germline lookup yields CDR1 MDHEN and CDR2 SYDVKM. The V gene end was trimmed by 5 bases and the J gene end by 1 base; junction bases not matched to a gene: 5. This CDR3 has 15 residues.

The chain joins TRBV28 to TRBJ1-2, with 7 positions matching TRBD1. This CDR3 region has 13 residues. Unmatched junction bases numbered 4, after V lost 6 bases and J lost 3 bases. Germline CDR1 is MDHEN and CDR2 is SYDVKM. CDR3 DNA sequence: TGTGCCAGCAGCCGGGACAGCTACTATGGCTACACCTTC. Translation: CASSRDSYYGYTF.

V usage is TRBV6-5 and J usage is TRBJ2-2; D is unresolved. CDR1 is MNHEY, CDR2 SVGAGI, per germline. CDR3 size: 12 residues. The ends were cut back, 1 base at V and 8 bases at J, with 5 bases in the middle. In DNA, the CDR3 is TGTGCCAGCAGTTACTTTGGTGGGGAGCTGTTTTTT. Translated: CASSYFGGELFF.

The V call is TRBV11-2, the J call TRBJ2-7; D is ambiguous. The CDR3 consists of 11 residues. Germline assignment: CDR1 SGHAT and CDR2 FQNNGV. Trimming left V 4 bases short and J 4 bases short, with 5 bases between. In DNA form, the CDR3 reads TGTGCCAGCAGCTCTCATTACGAGCAGTACTTC. Residues: CASSSHYEQYF.

V and J are TRBV10-1 and TRBJ1-3, with D hard to call. Looked up from germline, CDR1 is WNHNN and CDR2 is SYGVQD (reference sequence). The length of the CDR3 is 15 residues. Trimming took off 6 bases at V and 2 bases at J, with 14 bases between the two ends. The CDR3 region is CASSQARLTGNTIYF. CDR3 bases: TGCGCCAGCAGCCAGGCTCGACTGACTGGAAACACCATATATTTT.

The chain couples TRBV29-1 to TRBJ2-5; TRBD2 aligns across 7 bases. J was trimmed by 1 base and V by 7 bases; bases with no gene match: 6. CDR3 length: 13 residues. Germline CDR1 is SQVTM and CDR2 is ANQGSEA. CDR3 residues: CSAATSSQETQYF. CDR3 sequence (DNA): TGCAGCGCTGCGACTAGCTCCCAAGAGACCCAGTACTTC. The whole variable domain, remainder taken from reference TRBV29-1 and TRBJ2-5, is SAVISQKPSRDICQRGTSLTIQCQVDSQVTMMFWYRQQPGQSLTLIATANQGSEATYESGFVIDKFPISRPNLTFSTLTVSNMSPEDSSIYLCSAATSSQETQYFGPGTRLLVL.

This clone was detected a few times. The V gene is TRBV6-5, the J gene TRBJ2-1, with TRBD2 matching over 7 bases. From germline, CDR1 is MNHEY and CDR2 SVGAGI. Germline trimming cut 2 bases from V and 6 bases from J; bases unmatched to any gene: 1. CDR3 length: 13 residues. CDR3 in DNA: TGTGCCAGCAGTTACAGGGAGGGCAATGAGCAGTTCTTC. Its protein product is CASSYREGNEQFF.

The chain has TRBV3-1 (or the pseudogene TRBV3-2) and TRBJ1-4; D perhaps matches TRBD1 (5 bases). The CDR3 is made up of 16 amino acids. The germline V gene encodes CDR1 LGHDT and CDR2 YNNKEL (reference sequence). The ends were cut back, 4 bases at V and 5 bases at J, with 17 bases in the middle. The DNA of the CDR3 is TGTGCCAGCAGCCTTAGGGGCGGCAGGGCCAATGAAAAACTGTTTTTT. Its protein is CASSLRGGRANEKLFF.

The chain carries TRBV6-5 and TRBJ1-2; 7 bases are shared with TRBD1. The CDR3 sequence is 13 residues long. The germline V gene encodes CDR1 MNHEY and CDR2 SVGAGI. V dropped 8 bases and J dropped 0; count of bases not matched to a gene: 3. The CDR3 DNA sequence: TGTGCCAGCGGACAGGTACCTAACTATGGCTACACCTTC. As protein: CASGQVPNYGYTF.

This clone was counted many times. The V gene is TRBV3-1 (or the pseudogene TRBV3-2), the J gene TRBJ2-1, with 7 bases identical to TRBD2. The V gene end was trimmed by 0 bases and the J gene end by 3 bases; junction bases not matched to a gene: 5. Per the germline V gene, CDR1 is LGHDT and CDR2 is YNNKEL (reference sequence). The CDR3 is made up of 16 amino acids. CDR3 amino acids: CASSQEGLGFYNEQFF. DNA of the CDR3: TGTGCCAGCAGCCAAGAAGGACTAGGGTTCTACAATGAGCAGTTCTTC.

V and J are TRBV6-5 and TRBJ2-5, with D perhaps being TRBD1 or TRBD2 (5 bases each). Germline loops: CDR1 MNHEY, CDR2 SVGAGI. Trimming shortened V by 7 bases and J by 1 base, and 10 bases separated the two germline ends. CDR3 length: 13 residues. This CDR3 reads CASKGSLQETQYF. The CDR3 bases are TGTGCCAGCAAGGGGAGCCTCCAAGAGACCCAGTACTTC.

V is TRBV11-2 and J is TRBJ2-1; D may be TRBD1 or TRBD2 (5 bases each). The CDR3 is 18 residues long. Germline V gene lookup returns CDR1 SGHAT and CDR2 FQNNGV. V was shortened by 2 bases and J by 3 bases, with 20 bases between the two germline ends. The CDR3 region is CASSLTPGTEVLYNEQFF. In DNA, the CDR3 is TGTGCCAGCAGCTTAACCCCCGGGACGGAAGTTCTCTACAATGAGCAGTTCTTC.

The CDR3 is CASTRSGSSYEQYF. In DNA, the CDR3 is TGTGCCAGCACTCGTAGCGGGAGCTCCTACGAGCAGTACTTC. V and J are TRBV6-6 and TRBJ2-7; 9 nucleotides align to TRBD2. Germline trimming cut 7 bases from V and 0 bases from J; bases unmatched to any gene: 4. The CDR3 loop spans 14 amino acids. Germline CDR1 MNHNY, CDR2 SVGAGI (reference sequence).

The chain is built from TRBV19 and TRBJ1-5, with TRBD1 identical over 7 bases. Trimming took 8 bases from V and 1 from J; bases not matched to a gene: 5. The CDR3 has 14 residues. Germline values: CDR1 LNHDA, CDR2 SQIVND (reference sequence). This chain's CDR3 is CASDPGQSNQPQHF. CDR3 nucleotides: TGTGCCAGTGACCCGGGACAGAGCAATCAGCCCCAGCATTTT. Filled out from reference TRBV19 and TRBJ1-5, the complete variable domain reads DGGITQSPKYLFRKEGQNVTLSCEQNLNHDAMYWYRQDPGQGLRLIYYSQIVNDFQKGDIAEGYSVSREKKESFPLTVTSAQKNPTAFYLCASDPGQSNQPQHFGDGTRLSIL.

The chain combines TRBV7-8 with TRBJ2-3; 10 bases are shared with TRBD2. The length of the CDR3 is 15 residues. J gave up 1 base and V 5 bases, and 3 bases lay outside the gene matches. CDR1 and CDR2 (germline): SGHVS, FQNEAQ. DNA of the CDR3: TGTGCCAGCAGCCGAGGACTAGCGGGCACAGATACGCAGTATTTT. Translating it yields CASSRGLAGTDTQYF.

The chain couples TRBV19 to TRBJ2-1, with D hard to call. The CDR3 extends over 12 amino acids. Trimming left V 7 bases short and J 10 bases short, with 14 bases between. Germline CDR1 is LNHDA and CDR2 is SQIVND (reference sequence). Here the CDR3 reads CASTTRLGEQFF. For the CDR3, the DNA is TGTGCCAGTACCACCCGGTTAGGCGAGCAGTTCTTC.

The rearrangement joins TRBV5-1 to TRBJ2-7, with no clear D. Germline lookup yields CDR1 SGHRS and CDR2 YFSETQ. The CDR3 extends over 11 amino acids. The germline V and J ends were trimmed by 0 bases and 6 bases, with 4 bases remaining between them. CDR3 coding DNA: TGCGCCAGCAGCTTGGATTCCGAGCAGTACTTC. This gives the protein CASSLDSEQYF. The whole variable domain, remainder taken from reference TRBV5-1 and TRBJ2-7, is KAGVTQTPRYLIKTRGQQVTLSCSPISGHRSVSWYQQTPGQGLQFLFEYFSETQRNKGNFPGRFSGRQFSNSRSEMNVSTLELGDSALYLCASSLDSEQYFGPGTRLTVT.

This sequence joins TRBV19 and TRBJ2-3; the match to TRBD2 covers 10 bases. The junction had 8 bases not matched to a gene; V was cut back by 7 bases and J by 4 bases. The germline CDR1 and CDR2 sequences are LNHDA and SQIVND (reference sequence). This CDR3 region has 15 residues. The CDR3 loop is CASTGGSGRADTQYF. The DNA for the CDR3 is TGTGCCAGTACCGGCGGGAGCGGGAGGGCAGATACGCAGTATTTT.

The chain links TRBV28 to TRBJ1-2, with TRBD1 identical over 7 bases. J was trimmed by 8 bases and V by 5 bases; bases with no gene match: 11. The CDR3 contains 14 residues. From germline, CDR1 is MDHEN and CDR2 SYDVKM. This chain's CDR3 is CASSGTVYSWGYTF. For the CDR3, the DNA is TGTGCCAGCAGTGGGACAGTATATAGTTGGGGCTACACCTTC.

This chain links TRBV9 with TRBJ2-7, with a weak D call TRBD2 (6 bases). Trimming shortened V by 3 bases and J by 5 bases, and 18 bases separated the two germline ends. Germline-derived CDR1 and CDR2 are SGDLS and YYNGEE. This CDR3 comprises 15 residues. This chain's CDR3 is CASSARRGLSDEQYF. The CDR3 region has the DNA TGTGCCAGCAGCGCAAGACGGGGGTTATCGGACGAGCAGTACTTC.

This rearrangement joins TRBV28 to TRBJ1-2; TRBD1 aligns across 8 bases. The ends lost 6 bases at V and 4 bases at J; junction bases unmatched: 7. Per germline, CDR1 MDHEN and CDR2 SYDVKM. The CDR3 is made up of 14 amino acids. CDR3 sequence reads: CASRSGQESYGYTF. The CDR3 DNA is TGTGCCAGCAGATCGGGACAGGAGTCCTATGGCTACACCTTC.

The CDR3 here is CASWGLGGPDGVNYGYTF. The CDR3 nucleotides read TGTGCCAGCTGGGGGTTGGGGGGGCCGGACGGCGTTAACTATGGCTACACCTTC. The chain joins TRBV5-5 to TRBJ1-2, with a tentative D call TRBD1 (6 bases). CDR3 length equals 18 residues. Trimming pared 7 bases from V and 1 base from J, leaving 26 bases between. Germline CDR1 and CDR2: SGHKS and YYEKEE (reference sequence).

CDR3 region: CASIQLNTEAFF. The CDR3 region has the DNA TGTGCCAGCATCCAGCTGAACACTGAAGCTTTCTTT. The V gene is TRBV28, the J gene TRBJ1-1; D remains unclear. In germline, CDR1 is MDHEN, CDR2 SYDVKM. The CDR3 is 12 amino acids. V dropped 7 bases and J dropped 0 bases, with 6 bases sitting between them.

This clone has a single count. DNA for the CDR3: TGCGCCAGCAGTGCCGGCAGGACTGGCTCTGGGGCCAACGTCCTGACTTTC. Its protein product is CASSAGRTGSGANVLTF. The V and J genes are TRBV10-1 and TRBJ2-6; tentative D call: TRBD2 (5 bases). Trimming shortened V by 4 bases and J by 0 bases, and 13 bases separated the two germline ends. CDR1 WNHNN and CDR2 SYGVQD come from the germline V gene (reference sequence). The CDR3 is made up of 17 amino acids.